Below, 10 T cell receptor beta chains from the same sample are listed, as sequenced in a study of blood T cell repertoires in COVID-19. The method was immunoSEQ multiplex PCR; TCRdb's version includes in-frame clones alone and lacks a portion of them. The sample lists approximately 53,000 clones, 82% seen once, with roughly a fifth in the top ten. The material sequenced was peripheral blood. The receptors were sampled from a woman aged 60-75 years with acute or convalescent COVID-19.

The chain couples TRBV4-1 to TRBJ1-1; perhaps TRBD1 as D (5 bases). The CDR3 consists of 17 residues. In germline, CDR1 is MGHRA, CDR2 YSYEKL. Trimming cost V 4 bases and J 0 bases, with 18 bases left between them. CDR3 sequence: CASSPRVVGLMNTEAFF. CDR3 nucleotides: TGCGCCAGCAGCCCCAGGGTTGTGGGGCTCATGAACACTGAAGCTTTCTTT.

The chain is built from TRBV9 and TRBJ1-3; TRBD1 aligns across 9 bases. This CDR3 has 15 amino acids. Trimming cost V 3 bases and J 7 bases; bases outside gene matches: 8. In germline, CDR1 is SGDLS, CDR2 YYNGEE. CDR3 sequence: CASSETGGSLNTIYF. The CDR3 nucleotides read TGTGCCAGCAGCGAGACAGGGGGTTCGCTGAACACCATATATTTT. The full variable domain, rest sourced from reference TRBV9 and TRBJ1-3, is DSGVTQTPKHLITATGQRVTLRCSPRSGDLSVYWYQQSLDQGLQFLIQYYNGEERAKGNILERFSAQQFPDLHSELNLSSLELGDSALYFCASSETGGSLNTIYFGEGSWLTVV.

The chain joins TRBV27 to TRBJ2-7, with D hard to call. This CDR3 comprises 15 residues. In germline, CDR1 is MNHEY, CDR2 SMNVEV (reference sequence). Trimming took 6 bases from V and 1 from J, leaving 16 bases between them. In DNA, the CDR3 is TGTGCCAGCAGCCATCCTTCTACCATGTCCTACGAGCAGTACTTC. It codes for CASSHPSTMSYEQYF.

The gene calls are TRBV29-1 and TRBJ2-5; 7 bases line up with TRBD1. V lost 0 bases, J lost 1 base, and 11 bases stayed unmatched. Germline V gene data show CDR1 as SQVTM and CDR2 as ANQGSEA. The CDR3 has 17 amino acids. The CDR3 here is CSVEDLKWAGGQETQYF. CDR3 DNA sequence: TGCAGCGTTGAAGATCTCAAGTGGGCAGGGGGCCAAGAGACCCAGTACTTC.

The genes are TRBV5-6 and TRBJ1-2; the D gene is possibly TRBD1 (5 bases). V dropped 0 bases and J dropped 5 bases, with 11 bases sitting between them. The germline V gene encodes CDR1 SGHDT and CDR2 YYEEEE. The CDR3 runs to 14 residues. In DNA form, the CDR3 reads TGTGCCAGCAGCTTGGCCGGGGGGGAGTATGGCTACACCTTC. This gives the protein CASSLAGGEYGYTF.

The chain combines TRBV5-6 with TRBJ1-2, with 8 bases aligning to TRBD1. Germline V gene data show CDR1 as SGHDT and CDR2 as YYEEEE. Trimming at V came to 4 bases and at J to 4 bases, leaving 6 bases not matched to a gene. This CDR3 is built from 14 residues. The CDR3 loop is CASSPDREIYGYTF. In DNA form, the CDR3 reads TGTGCCAGCAGCCCGGACAGGGAGATCTATGGCTACACCTTC.

This chain connects TRBV7-2 to TRBJ2-1, with 8 nucleotides matching TRBD1. The CDR3 length is 14 residues. Germline trimming cut 5 bases from V and 6 bases from J; bases unmatched to any gene: 6. Germline V gives CDR1 SGHTA, CDR2 FQGNSA. CDR3 in DNA: TGTGCCAGCAGCCACCGGGACAGGTCCAATGAGCAGTTCTTC. This encodes CASSHRDRSNEQFF.

V is TRBV27 and J is TRBJ2-7, with 10 positions matching TRBD1. Trimming at V came to 5 bases and at J to 3 bases, leaving 7 bases not matched to a gene. CDR3 length: 15 residues. Per the germline V gene, CDR1 is MNHEY and CDR2 is SMNVEV (reference sequence). The CDR3 spells CASSLRRDRGYEQYF. The DNA for the CDR3 is TGTGCCAGCAGTCTCCGCCGGGACAGGGGCTACGAGCAGTACTTC.

The rearrangement joins TRBV2 to TRBJ1-3; 8 bases agree with TRBD1. The CDR3 length is 15 residues. J was trimmed by 0 bases and V by 6 bases; bases with no gene match: 4. Germline lookup yields CDR1 SNHLY and CDR2 FYNNEI. CDR3 loop: CASSPQGASGNTIYF. The DNA of the CDR3 is TGTGCCAGCAGCCCGCAGGGGGCCTCTGGAAACACCATATATTTT.

The chain joins TRBV6-5 to TRBJ1-1, with 10 bases fitting TRBD1. This CDR3 spans 16 amino acids. The junction had 8 bases not matched to a gene; V was cut back by 0 bases and J by 7 bases. Germline CDR1 MNHEY, CDR2 SVGAGI. The CDR3 sequence is CASSYSRQGATFEAFF. Here the CDR3 DNA reads TGTGCCAGCAGTTACTCGCGACAGGGGGCGACCTTTGAAGCTTTCTTT.